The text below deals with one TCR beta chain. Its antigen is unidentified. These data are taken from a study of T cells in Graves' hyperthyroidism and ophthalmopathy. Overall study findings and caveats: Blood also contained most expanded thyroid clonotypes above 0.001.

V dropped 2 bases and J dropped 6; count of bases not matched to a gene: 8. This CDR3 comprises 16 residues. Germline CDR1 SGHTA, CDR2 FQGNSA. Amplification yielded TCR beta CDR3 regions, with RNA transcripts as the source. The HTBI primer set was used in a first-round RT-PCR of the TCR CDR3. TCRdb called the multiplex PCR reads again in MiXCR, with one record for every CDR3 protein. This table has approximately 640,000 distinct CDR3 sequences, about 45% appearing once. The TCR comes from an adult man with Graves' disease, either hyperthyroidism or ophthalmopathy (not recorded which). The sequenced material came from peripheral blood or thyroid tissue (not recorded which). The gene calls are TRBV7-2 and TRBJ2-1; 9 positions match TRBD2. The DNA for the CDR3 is TGTGCCAGCAGCTTACATTCAGCTAGCGGGGCCAATGAGCAGTTCTTC. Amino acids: CASSLHSASGANEQFF.